These 5 T cell receptor beta chains originate from one sample sequenced in a study of cytomegalovirus exposure and HLA in healthy donors. PCR involved 60 Vbeta and 13 Jbeta primers. Produced via immunoSEQ multiplex PCR; TCRdb's table is partial and in-frame only. This table holds about 94,000 clones, under 80% found once. Material for sequencing was PBMCs. The receptors were gathered from a male donor in good health and CMV-seronegative.

The chain has TRBV6-6 and TRBJ2-2, with 8 nucleotides matching TRBD2. Losses at the gene ends were 5 bases for V and 6 bases for J; bases not matched to a gene: 8. This CDR3 has 15 amino acids. Germline loops: CDR1 MNHNY, CDR2 SVGAGI (reference sequence). For the CDR3, the DNA is TGTGCCAGCAGTCAAGCCCGGGGGGGTCCCGGGGAGCTGTTTTTT. It encodes CASSQARGGPGELFF.

This chain connects TRBV7-2 to TRBJ2-7, with 7 bases matching TRBD1. The length of the CDR3 is 13 residues. Looked up from germline, CDR1 is SGHTA and CDR2 is FQGNSA. The junction had 1 base not matched to a gene; V was cut back by 2 bases and J by 3 bases. CDR3 bases: TGTGCCAGCAGCTTACAGGGGGTCTACGAGCAGTACTTC. Translated, it gives CASSLQGVYEQYF.

This clone was observed a handful of times. The chain uses TRBV7-2 and TRBJ1-1, with 8 bases identical to TRBD1. CDR1 is SGHTA, CDR2 FQGNSA, per germline. Trimming removed 1 base from V and 7 bases from J; junction bases left unmatched: 8. The CDR3 is 15 amino acids. CDR3 bases: TGTGCCAGCAGCTTAGTTGGCAGGGGGCAAAGTGAAGCTTTCTTT. It yields the protein CASSLVGRGQSEAFF.

The V and J genes are TRBV7-8 and TRBJ2-1, with 15 bases that match TRBD2. V lost 8 bases and J lost 0; bases outside the gene matches: 8. The CDR3 runs 18 residues. CDR1 SGHVS and CDR2 FQNEAQ come from the germline V gene. CDR3 sequence: CASLWTSGGGSSYNEQFF. The CDR3 bases are TGTGCCAGCCTGTGGACTAGCGGGGGGGGGAGCTCCTACAATGAGCAGTTCTTC.

This chain uses TRBV10-3 with TRBJ1-4; 10 nucleotides match TRBD1. Per germline, CDR1 ENHRY and CDR2 SYGVKD. This CDR3 spans 14 amino acids. V gave up 10 bases and J gave up 6 bases; unmatched junction bases: 8. CDR3 protein: CATTLGTGDEKLFF. The CDR3 DNA follows: TGTGCCACGACACTAGGGACAGGGGATGAAAAACTGTTTTTT.